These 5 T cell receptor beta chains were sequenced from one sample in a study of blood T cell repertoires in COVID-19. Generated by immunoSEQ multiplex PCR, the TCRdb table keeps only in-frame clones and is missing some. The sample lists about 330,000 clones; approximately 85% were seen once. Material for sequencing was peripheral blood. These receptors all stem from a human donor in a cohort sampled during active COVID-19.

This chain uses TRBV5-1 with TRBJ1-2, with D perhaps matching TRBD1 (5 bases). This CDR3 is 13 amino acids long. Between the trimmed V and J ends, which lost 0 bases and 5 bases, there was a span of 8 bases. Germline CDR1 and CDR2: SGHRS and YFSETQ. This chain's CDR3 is CASSLAQGYGYTF. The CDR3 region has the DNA TGCGCCAGCAGCTTGGCGCAGGGTTATGGCTACACCTTC.

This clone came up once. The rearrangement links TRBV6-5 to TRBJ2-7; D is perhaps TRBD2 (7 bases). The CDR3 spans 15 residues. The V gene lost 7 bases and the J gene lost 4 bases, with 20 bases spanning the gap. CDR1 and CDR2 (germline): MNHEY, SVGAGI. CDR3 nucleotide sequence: TGTGCCAGCACCCCTAGGGGGGGGATCGGGTACGAGCAGTACTTC. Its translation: CASTPRGGIGYEQYF.

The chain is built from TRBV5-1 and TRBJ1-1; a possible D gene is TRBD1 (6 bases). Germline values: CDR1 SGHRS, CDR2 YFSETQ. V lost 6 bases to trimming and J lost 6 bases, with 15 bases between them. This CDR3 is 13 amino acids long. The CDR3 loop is CASTPTPGAEAFF. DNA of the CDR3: TGCGCCAGCACCCCGACTCCAGGGGCTGAAGCTTTCTTT. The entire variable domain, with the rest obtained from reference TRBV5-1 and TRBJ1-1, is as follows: KAGVTQTPRYLIKTRGQQVTLSCSPISGHRSVSWYQQTPGQGLQFLFEYFSETQRNKGNFPGRFSGRQFSNSRSEMNVSTLELGDSALYLCASTPTPGAEAFFGQGTRLTVV.

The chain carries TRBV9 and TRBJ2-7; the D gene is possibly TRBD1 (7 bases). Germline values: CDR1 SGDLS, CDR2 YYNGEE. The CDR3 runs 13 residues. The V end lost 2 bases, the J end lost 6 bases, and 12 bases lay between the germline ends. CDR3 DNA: TGTGCCAGCAGCGTGGGCCAGGGGGGCGAGCAGTACTTC. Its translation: CASSVGQGGEQYF.

The CDR3 protein is CASSSAGGGGLDRYGYTF. The DNA for the CDR3 is TGTGCCAGCAGCAGTGCGGGCGGAGGGGGCCTAGATAGGTATGGCTACACCTTC. The chain uses TRBV5-5 and TRBJ1-2, with 7 bases that match TRBD1. With 4 bases clipped from V and 5 bases from J, the junction kept 20 bases outside the gene matches. Germline CDR1 and CDR2: SGHKS and YYEKEE (reference sequence). This CDR3 is 18 amino acids long.